This record concerns one TCR beta chain sequence. This may be a read error, as it is one base from a much larger clone. This sample stems from a study of T cell responses to AZD1222 COVID-19 vaccine. Study context: Second-dose timings of about 4 or about 12 weeks were pooled.

Trimming took off 1 base at V and 0 bases at J, with 4 bases between the two ends. The V gene's germline CDR1 is LNHDA and CDR2 SQIVND (reference sequence). The CDR3 covers 13 residues. Sequencing used immunoSEQ multiplex PCR; TCRdb keeps in-frame clones, though not all of them. The top ten hold over 3% of the sample, which has 100,000 to 130,000 clones, approximately 86% seen once. The source material was peripheral blood, sampled on day 0 of AZD1222 vaccination. The rearrangement links TRBV19 to TRBJ2-7; no clear D gene. The TCR was taken from an adult in good health. The DNA for the CDR3 is TGTGCCAGTAGTATAGGTCTCTCCTACGAGCAGTACTTC. Its translation: CASSIGLSYEQYF.